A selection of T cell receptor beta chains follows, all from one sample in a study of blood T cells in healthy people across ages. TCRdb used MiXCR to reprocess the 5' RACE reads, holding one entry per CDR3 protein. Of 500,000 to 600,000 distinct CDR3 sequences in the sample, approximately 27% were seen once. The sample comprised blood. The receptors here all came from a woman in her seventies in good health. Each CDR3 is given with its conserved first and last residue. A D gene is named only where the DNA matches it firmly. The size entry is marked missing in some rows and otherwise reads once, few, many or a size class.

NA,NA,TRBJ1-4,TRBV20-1,CSVPMRPSGDEKLFF,TGCAGTGTACCGATGAGGCCTTCCGGGGACGAAAAACTGTTTTTT
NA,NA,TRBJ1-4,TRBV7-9,CASSIGSGTTNEKLFF,TGTGCCAGCAGCATAGGGTCTGGGACAACTAATGAAAAACTGTTTTTT
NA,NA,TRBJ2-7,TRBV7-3,CASSLSPSRLYEQYF,TGTGCCAGCAGCTTAAGCCCTAGCCGGTTATACGAGCAGTACTTC
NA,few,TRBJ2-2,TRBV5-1,CASSFLGQGWLTGELFF,TGCGCCAGCAGCTTTTTAGGGCAGGGGTGGCTCACCGGGGAGCTGTTTTTT
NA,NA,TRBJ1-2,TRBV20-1,CSARGVGDVLYGYTF,TGCAGTGCTAGAGGGGTCGGGGACGTCTTGTATGGCTACACCTTC
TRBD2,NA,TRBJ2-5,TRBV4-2,CASSQSIAGAGGQETQYF,TGTGCCAGCAGCCAAAGTATAGCGGGGGCCGGAGGGCAAGAGACCCAGTACTTC
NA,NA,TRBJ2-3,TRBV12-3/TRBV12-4,CASSVASTDTEYF,TGTGCCAGCAGTGTGGCTAGCACAGATACGGAGTATTTT
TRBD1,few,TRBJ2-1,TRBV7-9,CASSYYGTDYNEQFF,TGTGCCAGCAGTTACTACGGGACAGACTACAATGAGCAGTTCTTC
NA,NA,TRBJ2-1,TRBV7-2,CASSPTSFGNEQFF,TGTGCCAGCAGCCCGACTTCCTTCGGGAATGAGCAGTTCTTC
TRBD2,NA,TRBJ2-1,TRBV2,CASTYVAGAGEQFF,TGTGCCAGCACATACGTAGCGGGGGCAGGTGAGCAGTTCTTC
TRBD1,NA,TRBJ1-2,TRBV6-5,CASWDSGGSGGYTF,TGTGCCAGCTGGGATTCAGGGGGATCTGGTGGCTACACCTTC
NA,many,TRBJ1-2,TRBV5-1,CASSGDGGSNYGYTF,TGCGCCAGCAGCGGGGACGGTGGATCTAACTATGGCTACACCTTC
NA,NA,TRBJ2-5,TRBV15,CATSRDTGGGETQYF,TGTGCCACCAGCAGGGATACTGGAGGGGGAGAGACCCAGTACTTC
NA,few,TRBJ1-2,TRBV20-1,CSARDRNTLGYGYTF,TGCAGTGCTAGAGATCGCAATACTCTAGGCTATGGCTACACCTTC
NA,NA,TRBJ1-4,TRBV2,CASSSSGTPNEKLFF,TGTGCCAGCAGTTCCTCCGGGACACCTAATGAAAAACTGTTTTTT